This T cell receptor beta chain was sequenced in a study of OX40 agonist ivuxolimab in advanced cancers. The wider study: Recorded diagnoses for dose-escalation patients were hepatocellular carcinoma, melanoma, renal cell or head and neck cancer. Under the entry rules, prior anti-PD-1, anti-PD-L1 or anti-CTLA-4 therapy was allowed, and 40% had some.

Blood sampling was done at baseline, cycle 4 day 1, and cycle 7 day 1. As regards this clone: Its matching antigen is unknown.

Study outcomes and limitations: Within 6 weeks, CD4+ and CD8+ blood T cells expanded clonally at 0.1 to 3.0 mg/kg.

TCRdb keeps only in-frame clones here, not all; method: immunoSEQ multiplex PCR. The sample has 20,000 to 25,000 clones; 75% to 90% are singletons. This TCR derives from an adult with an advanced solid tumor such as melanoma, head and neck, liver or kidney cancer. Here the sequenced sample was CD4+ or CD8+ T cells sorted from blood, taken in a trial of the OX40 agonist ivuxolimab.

CDR3 in DNA: TGTGCCAGCAGCTGGGGTGCGGCTGAGACCCAGTACTTC. Its translation: CASSWGAAETQYF. The chain employs TRBV5-6 and TRBJ2-5, with D hard to call. Germline loops: CDR1 SGHDT, CDR2 YYEEEE. Trimming took 3 bases from V and 5 from J, leaving 11 bases between them. The CDR3 totals 13 residues.